These 19 T cell receptor beta chains were all obtained from the same sample, sequenced in a study of T cell repertoires in cytomegalovirus infection. What these receptors recognize is not known. TCRdb reanalysed the reads using MiXCR and keeps one entry per CDR3 protein. The sample has tens of thousands of distinct CDR3 sequences; about 37% are singletons. The sample consisted of CD8+ T cells from cultured PBMCs, taken from culture after CMV antigen stimulation. Receptor source: a human donor in good health (CMV status not recorded). Some clones in this sample may be carry-over from other donors' samples.

The V and J genes are TRBV6-8 and TRBJ2-7; no clear D gene. Trimming took 0 bases from V and 3 from J, leaving 9 bases between them. CDR1 MNHGY and CDR2 SAAAGT come from the germline V gene. CDR3 length: 14 residues. The DNA for the CDR3 is TGTGCCAGCAGTTACTCCCCAGATTTCTACGAGCAGTACTTC. Protein product: CASSYSPDFYEQYF.

In this sample, this clonotype turned up many times. CDR3 nucleotides: TGTGCCAGCAGCTTAGGACAGGGGCAAGAGACCCAGTACTTC. Amino acid sequence: CASSLGQGQETQYF. J is TRBJ2-5 and V is TRBV7-6, with TRBD1 matching 8 bases. The germline V gene encodes CDR1 SGHVS and CDR2 FNYEAQ. This CDR3 contains 14 residues. Losses at the gene ends were 1 base for V and 2 bases for J; bases not matched to a gene: 0.

The J gene is TRBJ2-1, the V gene TRBV11-2, with D perhaps matching TRBD1 (5 bases). The CDR3 extends over 16 amino acids. The ends were cut back, 1 base at V and 4 bases at J, with 14 bases in the middle. The germline V gene has CDR1 SGHAT and CDR2 FQNNGV. In nucleotides, the CDR3 is TGTGCCAGCAGCTTAGTGGCAGGGATTTTGTACAATGAGCAGTTCTTC. Protein: CASSLVAGILYNEQFF.

The chain combines TRBV6-5 with TRBJ2-2; either TRBD1 or TRBD2 may fit D (5 bases each). The V and J ends lost 5 bases and 6 bases respectively, with 25 bases between them. CDR3 length: 18 amino acids. In germline, CDR1 is MNHEY, CDR2 SVGAGI. The CDR3 is CASSPATTGPGGAGELFF. In nucleotides, the CDR3 is TGTGCCAGCAGTCCAGCGACCACAGGTCCCGGAGGCGCCGGGGAGCTGTTTTTT.

This sequence joins TRBV7-6 and TRBJ1-1; TRBD1 matches 9 bases. CDR3 size: 14 residues. With V trimmed by 3 bases and J by 5 bases, 4 bases remained unmatched. The germline V gene has CDR1 SGHVS and CDR2 FNYEAQ. CDR3 DNA: TGTGCCAGCAGCTTCCCCGACAGGGGGACTGAAGCTTTCTTT. The encoded protein is CASSFPDRGTEAFF.

This clonotype was seen only once. The rearrangement links TRBV19 to TRBJ1-5, with D uncertain. CDR1 and CDR2 from the germline V gene are LNHDA and SQIVND (reference sequence). Trimming pared 5 bases from V and 2 bases from J, leaving 13 bases between. The CDR3 extends over 15 amino acids. CDR3 sequence (DNA): TGTGCCAGTAGTGTTCAGGATGGCGGCAATCAGCCCCAGCATTTT. Translating it yields CASSVQDGGNQPQHF.

This clonotype has just a few counts. V usage is TRBV11-2 and J usage is TRBJ2-5; D is tentatively TRBD1 or TRBD2 (5 bases each). The V end was cut by 4 bases, the J end by 3 bases, with 18 bases between. CDR1 SGHAT and CDR2 FQNNGV come from the germline V gene. This CDR3 contains 16 residues. The CDR3 DNA reads TGTGCCAGCAGCTCTCCGGGGCGAAGGGGCGAAGAGACCCAGTACTTC. The encoded protein is CASSSPGRRGEETQYF.

This clonotype has a handful of counts. This chain joins TRBV4-1 and TRBJ1-1; D unclear. The germline gives CDR1 MGHRA, CDR2 YSYEKL. This CDR3 is 16 amino acids long. Trimming cost V 4 bases and J 4 bases, with 19 bases left between them. CDR3 loop: CASSPAGYGSVTEAFF. The CDR3 DNA reads TGCGCCAGCAGCCCAGCAGGTTACGGGTCAGTCACTGAAGCTTTCTTT.

The chain uses TRBV12-3 or TRBV12-4 and TRBJ1-2; TRBD1 might be the D (5 bases). The V end was cut by 2 bases, the J end by 4 bases, with 11 bases between. CDR3 length: 14 amino acids. This CDR3 reads CASSLRGFTYGYTF. CDR3 nucleotides: TGTGCCAGCAGTTTACGGGGGTTCACCTATGGCTACACCTTC.

The V call is TRBV12-3 or TRBV12-4, the J call TRBJ2-7; D perhaps matches TRBD1 (6 bases). This CDR3 region has 12 residues. Trimming removed 7 bases at V and 7 bases at J, with 14 bases between. In nucleotides, the CDR3 is TGTGCCAGCAAAAGGGGGAATGGTGAGCAGTACTTC. The encoded protein is CASKRGNGEQYF.

V usage is TRBV28 and J usage is TRBJ1-2, with a tentative D call TRBD1 (6 bases). V lost 6 bases to trimming and J lost 8 bases, with 22 bases between them. The CDR3 covers 15 residues. CDR1 is MDHEN, CDR2 SYDVKM, per germline. The CDR3: CASRFHRVRFKGYTF. The CDR3 bases are TGTGCCAGCAGATTCCACAGGGTTCGGTTTAAGGGCTACACCTTC.

This clonotype was counted between two and nine times. The gene calls are TRBV5-1 and TRBJ2-7; 13 nucleotides align to TRBD2. V was pared by 3 bases and J by 3 bases, with 6 bases of the junction left unmatched. Germline-derived CDR1 and CDR2 are SGHRS and YFSETQ. This CDR3 spans 16 amino acids. The CDR3 DNA sequence: TGCGCCAGCAGCTCGGGGACTAGCGGGGACGTCTACGAGCAGTACTTC. Protein: CASSSGTSGDVYEQYF.

This chain uses TRBV10-3 with TRBJ1-1, with D uncertain. There are 17 residues in the CDR3. V was shortened by 1 base and J by 7 bases, with 22 bases between the two germline ends. Germline V CDR1 and CDR2: ENHRY, SYGVKD. CDR3 loop: CAISEWPRAISRIEAFF. CDR3 coding DNA: TGTGCCATCAGTGAGTGGCCGAGAGCTATCAGTAGGATTGAAGCTTTCTTT.

This clonotype was observed a handful of times. The chain employs TRBV19 and TRBJ2-2; the match to TRBD1 covers 9 bases. Germline-derived CDR1 and CDR2 are LNHDA and SQIVND (reference sequence). CDR3 length: 15 amino acids. V shed 10 bases and J 3 bases; nucleotides not matched to a gene: 9. CDR3: CATKQGALDTGELFF. As DNA, the CDR3 is TGTGCCACCAAACAGGGGGCGCTGGACACCGGGGAGCTGTTTTTT.

A few counts support this clonotype. The V gene is TRBV6-2 or TRBV6-3, the J gene TRBJ2-7; possibly TRBD1 for D (5 bases). V dropped 7 bases and J dropped 2 bases, with 15 bases sitting between them. This CDR3 comprises 14 residues. CDR1 MNHEY and CDR2 SVGEGT come from the germline V gene. DNA of the CDR3: TGTGCCAGCAAACGCCCCGGACAAGCCTACGAGCAGTACTTC. This codes for CASKRPGQAYEQYF.

The chain carries TRBV6-6 and TRBJ1-1, with D perhaps matching TRBD1 (5 bases). This CDR3 spans 14 amino acids. Germline CDR1 MNHNY, CDR2 SVGAGI (reference sequence). The V gene lost 0 bases and the J gene lost 0 bases, with 5 bases spanning the gap. CDR3 amino acids: CASSYSTVNTEAFF. CDR3 sequence (DNA): TGTGCCAGCAGTTACTCGACAGTGAACACTGAAGCTTTCTTT.

In this sample, this clonotype turned up a few times. The genes are TRBV7-9 and TRBJ2-7; TRBD1 might be the D (5 bases). Germline CDR1 is SEHNR and CDR2 is FQNEAQ (reference sequence). Trimming shortened V by 5 bases and J by 3 bases, and 11 bases separated the two germline ends. CDR3 length equals 13 residues. The CDR3 bases are TGTGCCAGCAGCCCGACAGAAAACTACGAGCAGTACTTC. Its protein is CASSPTENYEQYF.

The rearrangement links TRBV7-9 to TRBJ1-1; 7 nucleotides match TRBD1. CDR1 is SEHNR and CDR2 is FQNEAQ in the germline V gene (reference sequence). The trim removed 11 bases at V and 1 base at J, leaving 7 bases unmatched. The CDR3 runs 13 residues. The CDR3 nucleotides read TGTGCCCGAATTAGGGGGCAGAACACTGAAGCTTTCTTT. Translated, it gives CARIRGQNTEAFF.

Only a few counts were recorded for this clonotype. CDR3 nucleotide sequence: TGTGCCAGCAGGAAAGGGGGCGTAGGTGGGACAGATCGTCGCGAGCAGTACTTC. It encodes CASRKGGVGGTDRREQYF. The chain has TRBV11-2 and TRBJ2-7; 7 bases align to TRBD1. Trimming at V came to 6 bases and at J to 6 bases, leaving 23 bases not matched to a gene. Germline V gene sequence: CDR1 SGHAT, CDR2 FQNNGV. The CDR3 has 18 residues.